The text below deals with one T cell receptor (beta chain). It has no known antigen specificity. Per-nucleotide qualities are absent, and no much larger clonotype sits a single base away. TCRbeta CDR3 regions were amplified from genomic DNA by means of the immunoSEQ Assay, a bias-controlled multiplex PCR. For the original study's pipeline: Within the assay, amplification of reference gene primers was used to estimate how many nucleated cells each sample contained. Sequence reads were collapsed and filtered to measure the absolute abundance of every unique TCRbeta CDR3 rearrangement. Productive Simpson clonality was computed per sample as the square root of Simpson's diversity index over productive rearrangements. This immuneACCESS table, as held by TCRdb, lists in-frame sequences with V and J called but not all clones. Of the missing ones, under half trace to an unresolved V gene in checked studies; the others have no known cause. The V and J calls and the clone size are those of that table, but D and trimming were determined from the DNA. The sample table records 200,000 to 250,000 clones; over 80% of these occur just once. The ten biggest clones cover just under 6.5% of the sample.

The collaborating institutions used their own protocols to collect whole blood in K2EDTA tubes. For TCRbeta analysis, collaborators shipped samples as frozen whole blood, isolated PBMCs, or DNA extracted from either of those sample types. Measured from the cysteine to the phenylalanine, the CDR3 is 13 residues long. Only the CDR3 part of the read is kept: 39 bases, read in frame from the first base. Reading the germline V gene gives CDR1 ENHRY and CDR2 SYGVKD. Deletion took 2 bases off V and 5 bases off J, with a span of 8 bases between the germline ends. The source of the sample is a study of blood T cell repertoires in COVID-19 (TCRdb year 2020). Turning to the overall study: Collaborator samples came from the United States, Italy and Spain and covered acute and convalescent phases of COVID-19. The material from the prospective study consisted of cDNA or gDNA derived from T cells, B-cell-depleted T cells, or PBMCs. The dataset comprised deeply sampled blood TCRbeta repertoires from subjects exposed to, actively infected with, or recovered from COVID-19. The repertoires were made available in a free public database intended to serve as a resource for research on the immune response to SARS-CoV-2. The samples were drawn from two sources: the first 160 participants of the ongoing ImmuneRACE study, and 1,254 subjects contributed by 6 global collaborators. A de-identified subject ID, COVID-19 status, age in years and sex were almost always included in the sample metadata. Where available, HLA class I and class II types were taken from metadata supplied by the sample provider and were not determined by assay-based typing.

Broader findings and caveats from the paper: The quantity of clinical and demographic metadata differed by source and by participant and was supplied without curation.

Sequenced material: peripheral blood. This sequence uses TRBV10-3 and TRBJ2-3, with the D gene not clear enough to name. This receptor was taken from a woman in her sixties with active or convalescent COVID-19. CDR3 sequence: CAISEASGDTQYF. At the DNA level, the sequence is TGTGCCATCAGTGAGGCGAGTGGAGATACGCAGTATTTT.